This entry lists 5 T cell receptor beta chains sequenced from one sample in a study of OX40 agonist ivuxolimab in advanced cancers. Library preparation was by the immunoSEQ multiplex PCR assay. In TCRdb, the immuneACCESS table is reduced to in-frame sequences with V and J assigned. These tables do not hold every clone; where another copy was compared, an unresolved V gene accounts for under half, and the others remain unexplained. The sample has approximately 52,000 clones on record, about 85% of them singletons. In total, the top ten clones hold roughly a tenth of the sample. The sequenced sample was CD4+ or CD8+ T cells sorted from blood, obtained in a trial of the OX40 agonist ivuxolimab. These receptors all come from an adult with an advanced solid tumor such as melanoma, head and neck, liver or kidney cancer.

This chain uses TRBV6-1 with TRBJ2-7; D is ambiguous. Germline CDR1 is MNHNS and CDR2 is SASEGT. The ends were cut back, 4 bases at V and 0 bases at J, with 13 bases in the middle. The CDR3 length is 15 residues. The CDR3 loop is CASSGQIYSSYEQYF. The CDR3, as DNA: TGTGCCAGCAGTGGACAAATCTATAGCTCCTACGAGCAGTACTTC.

The chain uses TRBV11-3 and TRBJ2-1; TRBD1 is a possible D gene (5 bases). The CDR3 covers 14 residues. The V gene lost 5 bases and the J gene lost 5 bases, with 13 bases spanning the gap. Germline lookup yields CDR1 SGHNT and CDR2 YENEEA. The CDR3 DNA reads TGTGCCAGCAGCGCACGGCAGGGTAACAATGAGCAGTTCTTC. Translation: CASSARQGNNEQFF. The full variable domain, completed using reference TRBV11-3 and TRBJ2-1, is EAGVVQSPRYKIIEKKQPVAFWCNPISGHNTLYWYLQNLGQGPELLIRYENEEAVDDSQLPKDRFSAERLKGVDSTLKIQPAELGDSAVYLCASSARQGNNEQFFGPGTRLTVL.

The chain links TRBV7-9 to TRBJ2-2, with 8 bases aligning to TRBD1. This CDR3 contains 16 residues. V dropped 3 bases and J dropped 7; count of bases not matched to a gene: 10. CDR1 SEHNR and CDR2 FQNEAQ come from the germline V gene (reference sequence). The DNA for the CDR3 is TGTGCCAGCAGCTTTAATCCAGGGGGCGGAGGCGGGGAGCTGTTTTTT. It yields the protein CASSFNPGGGGGELFF. The complete variable domain, with remaining parts taken from reference TRBV7-9 and TRBJ2-2, reads DTGVSQNPRHKITKRGQNVTFRCDPISEHNRLYWYRQTLGQGPEFLTYFQNEAQLEKSRLLSDRFSAERPKGSFSTLEIQRTEQGDSAMYLCASSFNPGGGGGELFFGEGSRLTVL.

The gene calls are TRBV5-4 and TRBJ2-3; D possibly corresponds to TRBD1 (5 bases). This CDR3 is 16 amino acids long. Germline CDR1 and CDR2: SGHNT and YYREEE (reference sequence). The ends were cut back, 4 bases at V and 1 base at J, with 16 bases in the middle. The CDR3 reads CASSVSSGLRTDTQYF. The CDR3 coding sequence is TGTGCCAGCAGCGTATCTTCAGGGTTGCGCACAGATACGCAGTATTTT.

The chain combines TRBV13 with TRBJ1-1, with 10 bases lining up with TRBD1. With 7 bases clipped from V and 10 bases from J, the junction kept 18 bases outside the gene matches. CDR1 and CDR2 from the germline V gene are PRHDT and FYEKMQ (reference sequence). This CDR3 contains 16 residues. The CDR3 protein is CASNKPRGTGAGGAFF. For the CDR3, the DNA is TGTGCCAGCAACAAACCGAGGGGGACAGGGGCCGGAGGAGCTTTCTTT.